Below are 26 T cell receptor beta chains sequenced from a single sample in a study of T cells in Graves' hyperthyroidism and ophthalmopathy. Amplification targeted TCR beta CDR3 regions from RNA transcripts. The HTBI primer set served for first-round RT-PCR of the TCR CDR3. TCRdb called the multiplex PCR reads again in MiXCR, with one record for every CDR3 protein. The sample lists roughly 420,000 distinct CDR3 sequences; around a sixth were seen once. Sequenced input: blood. The receptors stem from a young woman with Graves' hyperthyroidism.

This clonotype was observed many times. The chain has TRBV6-2 or TRBV6-3 and TRBJ2-3; the D gene is possibly TRBD2 (7 bases). The V end lost 7 bases, the J end lost 6 bases, and 14 bases lay between the germline ends. The CDR3 sequence is 13 residues long. CDR1 and CDR2 (germline): MNHEY, SVGEGT. The CDR3 region is CASMGGGSDTQYF. In DNA, the CDR3 is TGTGCCAGCATGGGCGGGGGCAGTGATACGCAGTATTTT.

This clonotype was picked up many times. The chain employs TRBV6-1 and TRBJ1-1; D is unresolved. V was pared by 7 bases and J by 11 bases, with 14 bases between. The CDR3 totals 11 residues. In germline, CDR1 is MNHNS, CDR2 SASEGT. The CDR3 nucleotides are TGTGCCAGCACTCACAGAGATGCGGCTTTCTTT. It yields the protein CASTHRDAAFF.

There are many counts of this clonotype. The rearrangement links TRBV20-1 to TRBJ2-1; D perhaps matches TRBD1 (6 bases). Germline CDR1 and CDR2: DFQATT and SNEGSKA (reference sequence). The V gene lost 1 base and the J gene lost 0 bases, with 22 bases spanning the gap. This CDR3 is built from 19 residues. The CDR3 nucleotides read TGCAGTGCTAGAGTTACAGACAGGATTCCCTTTAACTCCTACAATGAGCAGTTCTTC. This gives the protein CSARVTDRIPFNSYNEQFF.

The chain combines TRBV3-1 with TRBJ2-5; 7 bases are a match to TRBD1. Trimming took 0 bases from V and 1 from J; bases not matched to a gene: 8. The CDR3 length is 17 residues. Germline V CDR1 and CDR2: LGHDT, YNNKEL (reference sequence). The CDR3 DNA reads TGTGCCAGCAGCCAAGAAGGGGGCCCTGGCGTCCAAGAGACCCAGTACTTC. Protein product: CASSQEGGPGVQETQYF.

This clonotype was seen a few times. V is TRBV6-1 and J is TRBJ2-1; D perhaps matches TRBD1 (5 bases). V was shortened by 6 bases and J by 8 bases, with 20 bases between the two germline ends. The CDR3 is 15 amino acids. The germline CDR1 and CDR2 sequences are MNHNS and SASEGT. The CDR3 reads CASRELDSANYEQFF. CDR3 nucleotides: TGTGCCAGCAGGGAGTTAGACAGTGCCAACTATGAGCAGTTCTTC.

V and J are TRBV9 and TRBJ2-5, with D perhaps matching TRBD1 (5 bases). The V gene lost 0 bases and the J gene lost 4 bases, with 13 bases spanning the gap. Per the germline V gene, CDR1 is SGDLS and CDR2 is YYNGEE. The CDR3 covers 15 residues. The CDR3 loop reads CASSVASGHGETQYF. In DNA form, the CDR3 reads TGTGCCAGCAGCGTAGCGTCAGGACATGGAGAGACCCAGTACTTC.

This clonotype was seen only a few times. This chain links TRBV7-6 with TRBJ2-1, with 8 nucleotides matching TRBD2. V shed 1 base and J 8 bases; nucleotides not matched to a gene: 7. CDR1 SGHVS and CDR2 FNYEAQ come from the germline V gene. CDR3 length equals 15 residues. Here the CDR3 DNA reads TGTGCCAGCAGCTTAGTGAGGGGGACTAGAGATGAGCAGTTCTTC. Translated, it gives CASSLVRGTRDEQFF. Full variable domain (rest looked up from reference TRBV7-6 and TRBJ2-1): GAGVSQSPRYKVTKRGQDVALRCDPISGHVSLYWYRQALGQGPEFLTYFNYEAQQDKSGLPNDRFSAERPEGSISTLTIQRTEQRDSAMYRCASSLVRGTRDEQFFGPGTRLTVL.

This clonotype was seen ten or more times. CDR3 bases: TGTGCCAGCACCCGTAGCTCCTACAATGAGCAGTTCTTC. Encoded protein: CASTRSSYNEQFF. The chain joins TRBV7-2 to TRBJ2-1; D uncertain. The CDR3 consists of 13 residues. From germline, CDR1 is SGHTA and CDR2 FQGNSA. The germline V and J ends were trimmed by 7 bases and 0 bases, with 7 bases remaining between them. Full variable domain (missing parts from reference TRBV7-2 and TRBJ2-1): GAGVSQSPSNKVTEKGKDVELRCDPISGHTALYWYRQSLGQGLEFLIYFQGNSAPDKSGLPSDRFSAERTGGSVSTLTIQRTQQEDSAVYLCASTRSSYNEQFFGPGTRLTVL.

This clonotype was detected only once. The chain combines TRBV3-1 with TRBJ2-2, with a possible D match to TRBD1 (5 bases). V was pared by 3 bases and J by 4 bases, with 15 bases between. This CDR3 has 16 residues. CDR1 LGHDT and CDR2 YNNKEL come from the germline V gene (reference sequence). The CDR3 protein is CASSHWSRAVTGELFF. The CDR3 nucleotides read TGTGCCAGCAGCCACTGGAGCAGGGCGGTCACCGGGGAGCTGTTTTTT. Drawing the rest from reference TRBV3-1 and TRBJ2-2, the complete variable domain is DTAVSQTPKYLVTQMGNDKSIKCEQNLGHDTMYWYKQDSKKFLKIMFSYNNKELIINETVPNRFSPKSPDKAHLNLHINSLELGDSAVYFCASSHWSRAVTGELFFGEGSRLTVL.

At least ten counts were recorded for this clonotype. V is TRBV20-1 and J is TRBJ2-5, with TRBD2 matching 14 bases. The V gene's germline CDR1 is DFQATT and CDR2 SNEGSKA (reference sequence). This CDR3 has 16 residues. J gave up 4 bases and V 3 bases, and 7 bases lay outside the gene matches. DNA of the CDR3: TGCAGTGCTAGCCCGCTGACTAGCGGGAGGGGAGAGACCCAGTACTTC. Protein product: CSASPLTSGRGETQYF.

This clonotype has at least ten counts. The chain is built from TRBV5-5 and TRBJ2-1; 11 positions agree with TRBD2. V lost 0 bases and J lost 5; bases outside the gene matches: 4. This CDR3 has 16 residues. The germline CDR1 and CDR2 sequences are SGHKS and YYEKEE (reference sequence). Here the CDR3 reads CASSLVLAGADNEQFF. CDR3 sequence (DNA): TGTGCCAGCAGCTTGGTACTAGCGGGAGCAGACAATGAGCAGTTCTTC.

Ten or more counts support this clonotype. The rearrangement links TRBV30 to TRBJ1-1, with a tentative D call TRBD1 (6 bases). CDR3 length: 15 residues. Trimming shortened V by 1 base and J by 3 bases, and 15 bases separated the two germline ends. Germline CDR1 GTSNPN, CDR2 SVGIG (reference sequence). Here the CDR3 reads CAWSGKGGKDTEAFF. The CDR3 DNA sequence: TGTGCCTGGAGTGGGAAGGGGGGAAAGGACACTGAAGCTTTCTTT.

There are many counts of this clonotype. The rearrangement links TRBV2 to TRBJ2-3, with 7 nucleotides matching TRBD2. This CDR3 spans 12 amino acids. Per the germline V gene, CDR1 is SNHLY and CDR2 is FYNNEI. V shed 9 bases and J 4 bases; nucleotides not matched to a gene: 4. The CDR3 coding sequence is TGTGCCAGTAGGGCGGGGGCAGATACGCAGTATTTT. Residues: CASRAGADTQYF.

This clonotype came up a few times. The chain combines TRBV4-2 with TRBJ2-6; D gene uncertain. Germline V CDR1 and CDR2: LGHNA, YNFKEQ. V was cut by 0 bases and J by 0 bases, with 3 bases left in between. CDR3 length: 15 residues. CDR3 residues: CASSQEASGANVLTF. CDR3 nucleotide sequence: TGTGCCAGCAGCCAAGAGGCCTCTGGGGCCAACGTCCTGACTTTC.

This clonotype was recorded at least ten times. The CDR3 loop is CAIDRLDYGYTF. For the CDR3, the DNA is TGTGCAATCGACCGTTTAGACTATGGCTACACCTTC. The chain employs TRBV2 and TRBJ1-2, with D unclear. From germline, CDR1 is SNHLY and CDR2 FYNNEI. The CDR3 extends over 12 amino acids.

This clonotype was seen a handful of times. This chain links TRBV14 with TRBJ1-1; D remains ambiguous. Germline CDR1 and CDR2: SGHDN and FVKESK. The V and J ends lost 3 bases and 5 bases respectively, with 7 bases between them. This CDR3 is built from 12 residues. This chain's CDR3 is CASSQGWTEAFF. The CDR3 region has the DNA TGTGCCAGCAGCCAGGGTTGGACTGAAGCTTTCTTT.

J is TRBJ2-5 and V is TRBV28, with 10 bases lining up with TRBD2. The CDR3 is made up of 14 amino acids. Germline CDR1 MDHEN, CDR2 SYDVKM. The trim removed 6 bases at V and 4 bases at J, leaving 5 bases unmatched. CDR3 in DNA: TGTGCCAGCAGATCTAGCGGGAGTGCAGAGACCCAGTACTTC. Encoded protein: CASRSSGSAETQYF. The entire variable domain, with the rest obtained from reference TRBV28 and TRBJ2-5, is as follows: DVKVTQSSRYLVKRTGEKVFLECVQDMDHENMFWYRQDPGLGLRLIYFSYDVKMKEKGDIPEGYSVSREKKERFSLILESASTNQTSMYLCASRSSGSAETQYFGPGTRLLVL.

This clonotype was detected ten times or more. The V call is TRBV5-1, the J call TRBJ2-1, with 10 bases that match TRBD1. The CDR3 is 15 residues long. Germline V gene lookup returns CDR1 SGHRS and CDR2 YFSETQ. V trimming: 1 base; J trimming: 5 bases; junction bases outside the gene matches: 3. The DNA of the CDR3 is TGCGCCAGCAGCTTGCGGGACAGGGGAGACAATGAGCAGTTCTTC. Translated: CASSLRDRGDNEQFF.

This clonotype was counted ten times or more. V gene TRBV7-8 combines with J gene TRBJ1-6, with TRBD1 matching over 7 bases. Germline trimming cut 5 bases from V and 0 bases from J; bases unmatched to any gene: 13. The germline V gene has CDR1 SGHVS and CDR2 FQNEAQ. This CDR3 has 19 residues. The CDR3, as DNA: TGTGCCAGCAGCCCCCGCATGGGACAGTCCAGCTCCTATAATTCACCCCTCCACTTT. Protein sequence: CASSPRMGQSSSYNSPLHF.

This clonotype was counted at least ten times. The V and J genes are TRBV9 and TRBJ2-7; D may be TRBD1 (5 bases). This CDR3 contains 13 residues. Trimming stripped 3 bases from V and 4 bases from J, with 11 bases between. Germline V CDR1 and CDR2: SGDLS, YYNGEE. CDR3 nucleotide sequence: TGTGCCAGCAGCGGGGAAACAGGTTACGAGCAGTACTTC. Translated: CASSGETGYEQYF.

A note on this clonotype: A much more abundant neighbour one base away suggests this may be a read error. The CDR3 sequence: CASSSPQETQYF. Here the CDR3 DNA reads TGTGCCAGCAGTTCCCCCCAGGAGACCCAGTACTTC. The chain joins TRBV28 to TRBJ2-5; no reliable D call. CDR1 is MDHEN and CDR2 is SYDVKM in the germline V gene. Trimming took 4 bases from V and 5 from J, leaving 8 bases between them. This CDR3 is 12 amino acids long.

This clonotype was recorded at least ten times. The rearrangement joins TRBV7-2 to TRBJ2-3; weak D call: TRBD1 (5 bases). Germline values: CDR1 SGHTA, CDR2 FQGNSA. V gave up 7 bases and J gave up 2 bases, with 13 bases separating them. This CDR3 contains 14 residues. Written as DNA, the CDR3 is TGTGCCAGCACGGTGGGCAGGGTCACAGATACGCAGTATTTT. Protein product: CASTVGRVTDTQYF.

This clonotype showed up many times. V gene TRBV5-1 combines with J gene TRBJ2-7, with 9 bases lining up with TRBD1. Trimming cost V 0 bases and J 3 bases; bases outside gene matches: 10. The CDR3 has 17 amino acids. Germline V CDR1 and CDR2: SGHRS, YFSETQ. The DNA of the CDR3 is TGCGCCAGCAGCTTGGTAATACCGGGACAGGGACACTACGAGCAGTACTTC. It translates to CASSLVIPGQGHYEQYF.

This clonotype was seen many times. The rearrangement joins TRBV20-1 to TRBJ1-5; TRBD1 is a possible D gene (6 bases). The CDR3 extends over 11 amino acids. Trimming removed 5 bases at V and 13 bases at J, with 15 bases between. Germline values: CDR1 DFQATT, CDR2 SNEGSKA (reference sequence). Here the CDR3 reads CSAEWTDKQHF. The CDR3 DNA follows: TGCAGTGCTGAATGGACAGACAAACAGCATTTT.

This clonotype has just a few counts. This chain joins TRBV9 and TRBJ1-5, with 7 bases fitting TRBD1. The CDR3 loop spans 15 amino acids. The germline V gene encodes CDR1 SGDLS and CDR2 YYNGEE. Germline trimming cut 3 bases from V and 0 bases from J; bases unmatched to any gene: 3. CDR3 coding DNA: TGTGCCAGCAGCGCCGGGACAGATAGCAATCAGCCCCAGCATTTT. Residues: CASSAGTDSNQPQHF.

The chain recombines TRBV28 with TRBJ1-1; D is undetermined. The V gene's germline CDR1 is MDHEN and CDR2 SYDVKM. The CDR3 is made up of 12 amino acids. The V and J ends lost 3 bases and 6 bases respectively, with 8 bases between them. The CDR3 is CASSFTVSEAFF. CDR3 DNA sequence: TGTGCCAGCAGTTTTACGGTCTCTGAAGCTTTCTTT. Combining the CDR3 with reference TRBV28 and TRBJ1-1 gives the whole variable domain DVKVTQSSRYLVKRTGEKVFLECVQDMDHENMFWYRQDPGLGLRLIYFSYDVKMKEKGDIPEGYSVSREKKERFSLILESASTNQTSMYLCASSFTVSEAFFGQGTRLTVV.